The present TCR beta chain was sequenced within a study of vaccination and CD4 T cells after COVID-19. Specified treatment: roughly ten-day PBMC culture with coronavirus spike peptide pools or control peptides (ViraFEST assay). IL-2 (roughly 10 IU/ml) and peptide pools (approximately 9.8 ug/ml) were added to cultures of approximately 2 million PBMCs per well. The CDR3 extends over 15 amino acids. Germline CDR1 is DFQATT and CDR2 is SNEGSKA (reference sequence). Trimming removed 6 bases at V and 5 bases at J, with 20 bases between. An Oncomine TCR Beta short-read assay was used to sequence the DNA from cultured CD4+ T cells. TCRdb processed the PCR reads anew with MiXCR; each CDR3 protein has one entry. Among just over 15,000 distinct CDR3 sequences listed, 40% to 50% were seen once. To note about this clonotype: What it recognizes is unknown.

This specimen was CD4+ T cells from blood, cultured in vitro, taken before SARS-CoV-2 vaccination. The J gene is TRBJ1-5, the V gene TRBV20-1; tentatively, D is TRBD1 (6 bases). The source is a human donor who had recovered from COVID-19. CDR3 bases: TGCAGTGCCCTAGTGGGGGCAGGGTCAGATCAGCCCCAGCATTTT. It codes for CSALVGAGSDQPQHF.